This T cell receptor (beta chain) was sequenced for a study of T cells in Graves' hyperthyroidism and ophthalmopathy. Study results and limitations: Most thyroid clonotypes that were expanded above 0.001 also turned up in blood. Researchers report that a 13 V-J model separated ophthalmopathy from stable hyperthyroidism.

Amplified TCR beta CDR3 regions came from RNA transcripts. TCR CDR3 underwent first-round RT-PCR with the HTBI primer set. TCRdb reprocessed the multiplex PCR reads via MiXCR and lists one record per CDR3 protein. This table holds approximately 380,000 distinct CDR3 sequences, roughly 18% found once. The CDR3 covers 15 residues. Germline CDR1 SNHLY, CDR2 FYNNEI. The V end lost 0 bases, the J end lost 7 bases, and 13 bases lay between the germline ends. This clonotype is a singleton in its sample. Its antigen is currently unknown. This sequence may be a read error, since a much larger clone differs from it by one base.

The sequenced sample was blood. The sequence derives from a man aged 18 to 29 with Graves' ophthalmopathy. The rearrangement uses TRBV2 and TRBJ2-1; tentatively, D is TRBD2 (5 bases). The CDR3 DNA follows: TGTGCCAGCAGTGAAGCGCTGGGAGAGTTGAATGAGCAGTTCTTC. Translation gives CASSEALGELNEQFF.